The present TCR beta chain was sequenced within a study of response to subunit inactivated influenza vaccine. In TCRdb, the RT-PCR reads were re-called with MiXCR into one record per CDR3 protein. The table lists some 150,000 distinct CDR3 sequences, roughly 12% of them singletons. This clonotype was counted only a few times. These data also featured in a second study, about T cells expressing NK-cell markers. Per that study: Synthesis of TCR beta cDNA relied on 5'RACE template switching carrying UMIs. Of the CD8+ T cells in roughly 6 donors, roughly 1.0-7.5% belonged to dominant NKG2C+ clonotypes. There were a few donors in whom these clonotypes also led the CD3+CD56-NKG2C+ fraction.

The starting material was CD8+ T cells sorted from PBMCs, obtained about 12 days after vaccination. The source is a man aged 45-65 years who received an inactivated influenza vaccine.

CDR3: CASSEDTGSGYNEQFF. In DNA form, the CDR3 reads TGTGCCAGCAGCGAAGATACAGGTTCGGGTTACAATGAGCAGTTCTTC. This chain connects TRBV7-9 to TRBJ2-1; D is perhaps TRBD1 (5 bases). The V end was cut by 5 bases, the J end by 4 bases, with 18 bases between. CDR3 length equals 16 residues. Germline CDR1 and CDR2: SEHNR and FQNEAQ (reference sequence).